The T cell receptor beta chain under discussion was sequenced for a study of blood T cell repertoires in COVID-19. V was clipped by 4 bases and J by 6 bases; unmatched bases: 12. The CDR3 runs 16 residues. CDR1 and CDR2 from the germline V gene are SGHNT and YYREEE (reference sequence). The table came from immunoSEQ multiplex PCR; TCRdb's copy has only in-frame clones and leaves some out. The sample yields 84,000 or so clones, about four fifths seen once. The TCR was taken from a man between 65 and 85 years old with COVID-19, enrolled during active disease. V usage is TRBV5-4 and J usage is TRBJ2-2; the match to TRBD2 covers 7 bases. The sequenced sample was peripheral blood. CDR3 coding DNA: TGTGCCAGCAGCCCACCTGGGAGGGCAACATCCGGGGAGCTGTTTTTT. Encoded protein: CASSPPGRATSGELFF.